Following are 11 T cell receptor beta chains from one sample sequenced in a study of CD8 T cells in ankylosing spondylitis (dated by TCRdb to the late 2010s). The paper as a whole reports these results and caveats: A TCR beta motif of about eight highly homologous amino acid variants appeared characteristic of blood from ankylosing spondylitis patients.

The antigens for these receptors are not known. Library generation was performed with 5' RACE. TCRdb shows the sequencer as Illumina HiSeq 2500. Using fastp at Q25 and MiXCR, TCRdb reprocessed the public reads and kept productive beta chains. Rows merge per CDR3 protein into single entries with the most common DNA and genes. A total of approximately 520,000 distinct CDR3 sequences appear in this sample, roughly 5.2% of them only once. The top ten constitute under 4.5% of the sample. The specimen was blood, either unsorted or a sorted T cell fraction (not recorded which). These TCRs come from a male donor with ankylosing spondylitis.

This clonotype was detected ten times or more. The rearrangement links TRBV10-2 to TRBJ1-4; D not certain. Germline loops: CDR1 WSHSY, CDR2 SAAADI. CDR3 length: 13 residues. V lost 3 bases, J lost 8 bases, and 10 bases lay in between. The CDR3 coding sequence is TGCGCCAGCAGTGACGGGATTCGGGAAAAACTGTTTTTT. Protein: CASSDGIREKLFF.

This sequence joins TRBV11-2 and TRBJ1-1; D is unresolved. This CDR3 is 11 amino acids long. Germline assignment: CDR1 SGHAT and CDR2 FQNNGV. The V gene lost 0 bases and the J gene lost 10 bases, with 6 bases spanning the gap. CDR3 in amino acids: CASSLDLGAFF. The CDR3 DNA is TGTGCCAGCAGCTTAGATCTTGGAGCTTTCTTT. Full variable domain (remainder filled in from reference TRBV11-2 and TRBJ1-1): EAGVAQSPRYKIIEKRQSVAFWCNPISGHATLYWYQQILGQGPKLLIQFQNNGVVDDSQLPKDRFSAERLKGVDSTLKIQPAKLEDSAVYLCASSLDLGAFFGQGTRLTVV.

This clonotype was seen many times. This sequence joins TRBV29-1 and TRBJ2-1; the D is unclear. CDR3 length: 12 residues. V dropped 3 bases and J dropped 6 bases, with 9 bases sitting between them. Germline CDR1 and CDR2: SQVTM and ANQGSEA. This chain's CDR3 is CSVDRIRNEQFF. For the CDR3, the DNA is TGCAGCGTTGACCGTATCCGCAATGAGCAGTTCTTC.

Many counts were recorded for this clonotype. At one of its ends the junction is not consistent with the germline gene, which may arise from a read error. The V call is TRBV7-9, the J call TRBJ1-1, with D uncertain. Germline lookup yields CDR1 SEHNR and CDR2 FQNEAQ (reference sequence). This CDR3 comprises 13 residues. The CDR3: CASSLAGWTEAFF. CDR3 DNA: TGTGCCAGCAGCCTAGCGGGTTGGACTGAAGCTTTCTTT.

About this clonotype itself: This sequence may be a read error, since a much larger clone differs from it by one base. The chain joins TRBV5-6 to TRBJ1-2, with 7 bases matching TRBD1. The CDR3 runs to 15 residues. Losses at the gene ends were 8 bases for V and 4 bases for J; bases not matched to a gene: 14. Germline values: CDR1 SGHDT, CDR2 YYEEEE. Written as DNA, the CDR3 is TGTGCCAGAAGCACCAAGACAGGGTCCCTCTATGGCTACACCTTC. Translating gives CARSTKTGSLYGYTF.

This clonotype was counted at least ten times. CDR3 nucleotides: TGCAGTGCTAGGCGACAGGCGGCTGCCTACGAGCAGTACTTC. It specifies CSARRQAAAYEQYF. The chain uses TRBV20-1 and TRBJ2-7; TRBD1 might be the D (6 bases). This CDR3 region has 14 residues. V was trimmed by 3 bases and J by 2 bases, leaving 14 bases between them. CDR1 is DFQATT, CDR2 SNEGSKA, per germline (reference sequence).

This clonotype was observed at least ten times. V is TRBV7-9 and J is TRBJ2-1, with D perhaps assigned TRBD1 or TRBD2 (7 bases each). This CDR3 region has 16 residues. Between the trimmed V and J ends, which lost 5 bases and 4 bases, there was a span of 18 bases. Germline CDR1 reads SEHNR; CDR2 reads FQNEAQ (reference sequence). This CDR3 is CASSQGGATPYNEQFF. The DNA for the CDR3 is TGTGCCAGCAGCCAGGGGGGGGCGACGCCGTACAATGAGCAGTTCTTC. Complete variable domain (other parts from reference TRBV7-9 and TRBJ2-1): DTGVSQNPRHKITKRGQNVTFRCDPISEHNRLYWYRQTLGQGPEFLTYFQNEAQLEKSRLLSDRFSAERPKGSFSTLEIQRTEQGDSAMYLCASSQGGATPYNEQFFGPGTRLTVL.

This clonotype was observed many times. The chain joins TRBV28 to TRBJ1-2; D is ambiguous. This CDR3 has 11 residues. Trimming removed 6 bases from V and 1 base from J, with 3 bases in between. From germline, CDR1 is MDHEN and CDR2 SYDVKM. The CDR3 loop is CASRDNYGYTF. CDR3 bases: TGTGCCAGCAGGGATAACTATGGCTACACCTTC.

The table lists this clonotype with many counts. CDR3 sequence (DNA): TGCGCCAGCAGCTCGGGACAGGGGGAGGATGGCTACACCTTC. The encoded protein is CASSSGQGEDGYTF. This sequence joins TRBV5-1 and TRBJ1-2, with 11 positions matching TRBD1. J gave up 6 bases and V 3 bases, and 4 bases lay outside the gene matches. Germline V gene sequence: CDR1 SGHRS, CDR2 YFSETQ. CDR3 length equals 14 residues.

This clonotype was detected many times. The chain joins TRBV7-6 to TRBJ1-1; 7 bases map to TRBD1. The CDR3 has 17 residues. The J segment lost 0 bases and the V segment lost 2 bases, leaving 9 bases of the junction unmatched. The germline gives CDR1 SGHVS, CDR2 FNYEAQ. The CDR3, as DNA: TGTGCCAGCAGCTTACAAATGACAGGGAGATTGAACACTGAAGCTTTCTTT. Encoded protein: CASSLQMTGRLNTEAFF. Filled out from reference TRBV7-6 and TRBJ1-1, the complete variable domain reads GAGVSQSPRYKVTKRGQDVALRCDPISGHVSLYWYRQALGQGPEFLTYFNYEAQQDKSGLPNDRFSAERPEGSISTLTIQRTEQRDSAMYRCASSLQMTGRLNTEAFFGQGTRLTVV.

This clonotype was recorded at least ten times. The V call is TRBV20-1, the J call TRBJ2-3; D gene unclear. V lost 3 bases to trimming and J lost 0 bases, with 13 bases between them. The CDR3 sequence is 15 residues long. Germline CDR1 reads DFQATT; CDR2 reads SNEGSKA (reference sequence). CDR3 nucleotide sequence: TGCAGTGCTAGCGGCTATGTGGTTAGCACAGATACGCAGTATTTT. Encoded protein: CSASGYVVSTDTQYF.